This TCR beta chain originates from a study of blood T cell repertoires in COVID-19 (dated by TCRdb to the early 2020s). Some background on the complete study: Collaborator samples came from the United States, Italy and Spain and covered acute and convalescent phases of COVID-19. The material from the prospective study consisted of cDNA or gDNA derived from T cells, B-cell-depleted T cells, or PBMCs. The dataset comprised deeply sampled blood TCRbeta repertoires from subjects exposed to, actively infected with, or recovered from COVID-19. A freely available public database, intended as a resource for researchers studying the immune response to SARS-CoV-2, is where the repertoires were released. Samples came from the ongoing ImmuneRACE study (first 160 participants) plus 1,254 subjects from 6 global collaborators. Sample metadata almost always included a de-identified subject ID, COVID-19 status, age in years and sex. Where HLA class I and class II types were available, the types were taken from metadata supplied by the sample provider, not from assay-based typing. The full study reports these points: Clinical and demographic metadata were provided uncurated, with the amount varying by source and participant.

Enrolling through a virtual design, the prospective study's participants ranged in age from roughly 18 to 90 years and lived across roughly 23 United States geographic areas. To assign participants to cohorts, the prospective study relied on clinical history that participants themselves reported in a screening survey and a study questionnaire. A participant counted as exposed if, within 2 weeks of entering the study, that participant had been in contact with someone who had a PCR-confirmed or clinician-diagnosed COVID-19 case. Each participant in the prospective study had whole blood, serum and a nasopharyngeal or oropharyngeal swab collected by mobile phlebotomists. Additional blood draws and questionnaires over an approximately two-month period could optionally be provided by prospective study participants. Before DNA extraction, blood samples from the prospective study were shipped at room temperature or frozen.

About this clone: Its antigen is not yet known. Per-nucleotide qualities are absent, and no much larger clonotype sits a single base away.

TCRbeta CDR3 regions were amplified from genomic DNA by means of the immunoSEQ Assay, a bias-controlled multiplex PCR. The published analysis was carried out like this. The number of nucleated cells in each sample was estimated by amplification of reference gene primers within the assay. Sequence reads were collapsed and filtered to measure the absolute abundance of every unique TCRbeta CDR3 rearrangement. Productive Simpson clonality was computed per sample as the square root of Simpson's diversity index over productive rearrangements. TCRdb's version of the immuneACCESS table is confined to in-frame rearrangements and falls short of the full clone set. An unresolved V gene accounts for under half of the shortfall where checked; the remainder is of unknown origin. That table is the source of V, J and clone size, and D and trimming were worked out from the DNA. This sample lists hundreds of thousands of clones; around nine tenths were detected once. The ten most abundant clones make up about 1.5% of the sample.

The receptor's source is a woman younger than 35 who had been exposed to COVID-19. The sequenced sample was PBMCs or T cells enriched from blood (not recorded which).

The CDR3 reads as follows: CASSYILAGGANEQFF. The sequence in DNA is TGTGCCAGCAGTTACATACTAGCGGGAGGGGCTAATGAGCAGTTCTTC. The rearrangement joined TRBV6-5 to TRBJ2-1; the central 13 bases match TRBD2. The germline V gene encodes CDR1 MNHEY and CDR2 SVGAGI. The CDR3, from cysteine to phenylalanine, totals 16 residues. Left in the record is the CDR3 DNA by itself, 48 bases read in frame from the first base. The germline V and J ends show losses of 2 bases and 7 bases respectively, and no gene match explains 5 bases of the junction.